The clone carrying this T cell receptor (beta chain) was found a few times. This beta chain came through as a stray read in a library set up for alpha chains, and its size says little. From the 5' RACE reads, TCRdb called clonotypes with MiXCR, one entry per CDR3 protein. The sample holds 2,500 to 4,000 distinct CDR3 sequences, around 3.3% seen once. V was clipped by 2 bases and J by 0 bases; unmatched bases: 3. Germline CDR1 reads SGHRS; CDR2 reads YFSETQ. The CDR3 consists of 15 residues. The source of the sample is a study of spatial heterogeneity in lung cancer. Time point of the sample: sample taken at primary tumor resection.

Sequencing was performed on lung tissue, taken at surgery. The sequence came from a human donor with early-stage non-small cell lung cancer. This chain links TRBV5-1 with TRBJ2-3; 7 bases are shared with TRBD1. CDR3: CASSLMTGSTDTQYF. The CDR3 DNA reads TGCGCCAGCAGCTTAATGACAGGGAGCACAGATACGCAGTATTTT.